These 15 T cell receptor beta chains were all obtained from the same sample, sequenced in a study of blood T cells in healthy people across ages (dated by TCRdb to 2015 to 2017). Receptors were amplified or captured by 5' RACE. The sequencer was an Illumina HiSeq 2500. A second PCR of roughly 7 to 11 cycles was performed with a sample-barcoded 5' primer and a J-beta primer mix. Starting from the raw public reads, TCRdb applied fastp trimming at Q25, assembled clones with MiXCR and retained in-frame beta chains. Each entry merges the rows of one CDR3 protein and shows their most common DNA and genes. A total of over 600,000 distinct CDR3 sequences appear in this sample, around 50% of them only once. The ten largest clones represent roughly 24% of the sample. Sequencing was performed on blood. The receptor source for this set is a man aged 40-49 years in good health.

This clonotype was found a few times. V usage is TRBV29-1 and J usage is TRBJ1-5, with D maybe TRBD1 (5 bases). V was shortened by 4 bases and J by 5 bases, with 21 bases between the two germline ends. From germline, CDR1 is SQVTM and CDR2 ANQGSEA. This CDR3 spans 16 amino acids. The CDR3 spells CSVVFIGALGDQPQHF. As DNA, the CDR3 is TGCAGCGTTGTATTCATAGGGGCTCTAGGCGATCAGCCCCAGCATTTT. Full variable domain (outside the CDR3, taken from reference TRBV29-1 and TRBJ1-5): SAVISQKPSRDICQRGTSLTIQCQVDSQVTMMFWYRQQPGQSLTLIATANQGSEATYESGFVIDKFPISRPNLTFSTLTVSNMSPEDSSIYLCSVVFIGALGDQPQHFGDGTRLSIL.

The chain employs TRBV29-1 and TRBJ1-2; D remains ambiguous. This CDR3 spans 13 amino acids. CDR1 SQVTM and CDR2 ANQGSEA come from the germline V gene. With 2 bases removed from V and 10 bases from J, the gap between germline ends came to 17 bases. Written as DNA, the CDR3 is TGCAGCGTTGAACGGACGGGATCAGACGTCTACACCTTC. Its translation is CSVERTGSDVYTF.

The chain has TRBV7-9 and TRBJ1-1; tentatively, D is TRBD1 (6 bases). V lost 8 bases and J lost 6, with 13 bases in between. This CDR3 has 12 amino acids. The germline gives CDR1 SEHNR, CDR2 FQNEAQ (reference sequence). CDR3 DNA sequence: TGTGCCAGCGTTCCCAGGGGTGCTGAAGCTTTCTTT. Translation: CASVPRGAEAFF.

The chain employs TRBV12-3 or TRBV12-4 and TRBJ1-1; D call uncertain. Trimming pared 4 bases from V and 4 bases from J, leaving 4 bases between. The CDR3 has 11 amino acids. The CDR3 DNA is TGTGCCAGCAGTTGGGCCACTGAAGCTTTCTTT. It specifies CASSWATEAFF.

This clonotype showed up just a few times. V and J are TRBV29-1 and TRBJ2-5; D unresolved. Per the germline V gene, CDR1 is SQVTM and CDR2 is ANQGSEA. This CDR3 has 12 residues. V lost 3 bases, J lost 5 bases, and 10 bases lay in between. The CDR3 sequence: CSVDSGLETQYF. CDR3 bases: TGCAGCGTTGATTCGGGTCTGGAGACCCAGTACTTC.

The V call is TRBV6-2 or TRBV6-3, the J call TRBJ2-1, with 7 bases aligning to TRBD2. This CDR3 is built from 13 residues. The J segment lost 4 bases and the V segment lost 6 bases, leaving 3 bases of the junction unmatched. Germline CDR1 and CDR2: MNHEY and SVGEGT. DNA for the CDR3: TGTGCCAGCAGGGCGGGGGAATACAATGAGCAGTTCTTC. It translates to CASRAGEYNEQFF.

The chain uses TRBV10-2 and TRBJ1-6, with 8 positions matching TRBD1. Germline CDR1 WSHSY, CDR2 SAAADI. The CDR3 sequence is 14 residues long. With V trimmed by 7 bases and J by 9 bases, 8 bases remained unmatched. The CDR3 coding sequence is TGCGCCAGCAAAGATGACAGGGGAGTTTCACCCCTCCACTTT. Its translation: CASKDDRGVSPLHF.

V is TRBV7-9 and J is TRBJ2-1, with D possibly being TRBD1 (6 bases). Per the germline V gene, CDR1 is SEHNR and CDR2 is FQNEAQ (reference sequence). The CDR3 is 16 residues long. The V end lost 1 base, the J end lost 6 bases, and 16 bases lay between the germline ends. The CDR3 bases are TGTGCCAGCAGCTTAGAGGGGGATCGGCGGGTCAATGAGCAGTTCTTC. It yields the protein CASSLEGDRRVNEQFF.

The gene calls are TRBV28 and TRBJ1-1; no definite D call. CDR1 MDHEN and CDR2 SYDVKM come from the germline V gene. The CDR3 runs 15 residues. Deletions cut 2 bases from V and 0 bases from J, with 10 bases between. CDR3 nucleotide sequence: TGTGCCAGCAGTTTAATCGGTCCCATGAACACTGAAGCTTTCTTT. It specifies CASSLIGPMNTEAFF.

The CDR3 region is CASSLEAGESDTQYF. The CDR3 DNA reads TGTGCCAGCAGCTTAGAGGCGGGAGAGTCAGATACGCAGTATTTT. The V call is TRBV7-2, the J call TRBJ2-3, with 7 bases aligning to TRBD2. V was clipped by 1 base and J by 4 bases; unmatched bases: 5. The CDR3 length is 15 residues. Germline values: CDR1 SGHTA, CDR2 FQGNSA. Full variable domain (rest looked up from reference TRBV7-2 and TRBJ2-3): GAGVSQSPSNKVTEKGKDVELRCDPISGHTALYWYRQSLGQGLEFLIYFQGNSAPDKSGLPSDRFSAERTGGSVSTLTIQRTQQEDSAVYLCASSLEAGESDTQYFGPGTRLTVL.

The V call is TRBV10-3, the J call TRBJ2-2; 7 positions agree with TRBD1. The CDR3 is made up of 15 amino acids. The V and J ends lost 5 bases and 0 bases, in that order; junction bases with no gene match: 3. From germline, CDR1 is ENHRY and CDR2 SYGVKD. Here the CDR3 reads CAISSGTANTGELFF. CDR3 coding DNA: TGTGCCATCAGTTCCGGGACAGCGAACACCGGGGAGCTGTTTTTT.

V gene TRBV13 combines with J gene TRBJ2-7; no firm D call. Germline CDR1 is PRHDT and CDR2 is FYEKMQ (reference sequence). This CDR3 is built from 15 residues. V was pared by 5 bases and J by 1 base, with 15 bases between. CDR3 nucleotides: TGTGCCAGCAGCCCCAGCGTCGCGGAGTCCTACGAGCAGTACTTC. It encodes CASSPSVAESYEQYF.

This clonotype came up once. This CDR3 is CASSLRQQGAPNTEAFF. The CDR3 DNA sequence: TGTGCCAGCAGTTTAAGGCAGCAGGGGGCTCCGAACACTGAAGCTTTCTTT. The rearrangement links TRBV27 to TRBJ1-1; TRBD1 matches at 8 bases. V was clipped by 2 bases and J by 1 base; unmatched bases: 9. CDR1 and CDR2 from the germline V gene are MNHEY and SMNVEV (reference sequence). CDR3 length: 17 residues.

Here the CDR3 reads CSVEGRKEAFF. For the CDR3, the DNA is TGCAGCGTTGAAGGCAGAAAAGAAGCTTTCTTT. This sequence joins TRBV29-1 and TRBJ1-1; no reliable D call. Germline V gives CDR1 SQVTM, CDR2 ANQGSEA. V lost 1 base to trimming and J lost 8 bases, with 8 bases between them. The CDR3 runs to 11 residues.

The rearrangement links TRBV9 to TRBJ2-5, with TRBD2 matching over 13 bases. The V segment lost 2 bases and the J segment 11 bases; nucleotides outside the gene matches: 18. CDR3 size: 18 residues. Germline CDR1 is SGDLS and CDR2 is YYNGEE. The DNA for the CDR3 is TGTGCCAGCAGCGTTGGACTAGCGGGAGAATTTAAAACGGGTGAGCAGTACTTC. It encodes CASSVGLAGEFKTGEQYF. The full variable domain, rest sourced from reference TRBV9 and TRBJ2-5, is DSGVTQTPKHLITATGQRVTLRCSPRSGDLSVYWYQQSLDQGLQFLIQYYNGEERAKGNILERFSAQQFPDLHSELNLSSLELGDSALYFCASSVGLAGEFKTGEQYFGPGTRLLVL.